Presented here are 31 T cell receptor beta chains from one specimen sequenced in a study of cytomegalovirus exposure and HLA in healthy donors. It was with 60 Vbeta and 13 Jbeta primers that the PCR ran. Clones were read by immunoSEQ multiplex PCR, and TCRdb kept only the in-frame ones, dropping some. The sample carries 150,000 to 200,000 clones, about 82% recorded once. Sequencing input: PBMCs. All receptors derive from a woman in her twenties or thirties in good health and CMV-seronegative.

The chain uses TRBV14 and TRBJ2-5; 10 nucleotides agree with TRBD2. V shed 2 bases, J shed 7 bases, and the junction held 1 base outside the gene matches. Per germline, CDR1 SGHDN and CDR2 FVKESK. The CDR3 is 13 amino acids. This CDR3 is CASSQRTSGTQYF. The CDR3 DNA sequence: TGTGCCAGCAGCCAAAGGACTAGCGGGACCCAGTACTTC. The variable domain in full, with the rest retrieved from reference TRBV14 and TRBJ2-5, is EAGVTQFPSHSVIEKGQTVTLRCDPISGHDNLYWYRRVMGKEIKFLLHFVKESKQDESGMPNNRFLAERTGGTYSTLKVQPAELEDSGVYFCASSQRTSGTQYFGPGTRLLVL.

The J gene is TRBJ2-3, the V gene TRBV6-6; 7 positions match TRBD1. This CDR3 is built from 14 residues. Losses at the gene ends were 5 bases for V and 2 bases for J; bases not matched to a gene: 4. Germline-derived CDR1 and CDR2 are MNHNY and SVGAGI (reference sequence). The CDR3 loop is CASSVTGATDTQYF. The DNA of the CDR3 is TGTGCCAGCAGTGTCACAGGGGCCACAGATACGCAGTATTTT.

The sample holds one count of this clone. This chain joins TRBV30 and TRBJ2-2; D might be TRBD1 (5 bases). The CDR3 is 18 amino acids. V was shortened by 0 bases and J by 4 bases, with 21 bases between the two germline ends. CDR1 is GTSNPN, CDR2 SVGIG, per germline (reference sequence). CDR3 loop: CAWSVVTGDPRGTGELFF. As DNA, the CDR3 is TGTGCCTGGAGTGTAGTTACAGGCGACCCCCGAGGCACCGGGGAGCTGTTTTTT.

The chain couples TRBV2 to TRBJ1-1; a possible D gene is TRBD1 (6 bases). The germline gives CDR1 SNHLY, CDR2 FYNNEI. Trimming stripped 11 bases from V and 2 bases from J, with 15 bases between. The CDR3 spans 13 residues. The CDR3 DNA is TGTGCCGGCCTAGGACAGCCCAACACTGAAGCTTTCTTT. This sequence encodes CAGLGQPNTEAFF.

V gene TRBV27 combines with J gene TRBJ1-5, with a possible D match to TRBD1 (5 bases). The germline V gene encodes CDR1 MNHEY and CDR2 SMNVEV (reference sequence). Trimming cost V 5 bases and J 0 bases, with 8 bases left between them. The CDR3 runs 14 residues. CDR3 residues: CASSARDSNQPQHF. The CDR3 DNA follows: TGTGCCAGCAGTGCCAGGGATAGCAATCAGCCCCAGCATTTT.

A note on this clone: Its ends do not fully match the called genes, so a read error is possible. The rearrangement links TRBV7-2 to TRBJ2-1, with 13 positions matching TRBD2. This CDR3 region has 16 residues. Per germline, CDR1 SGHTA and CDR2 FQGNSA. The DNA for the CDR3 is TGTGCCAGCAGCTATGGACTAGCGGGGGCCTACACTGAGCAGTTCTTC. This encodes CASSYGLAGAYTEQFF.

The chain has TRBV6-5 and TRBJ1-5; 10 nucleotides line up with TRBD1. Germline CDR1 and CDR2: MNHEY and SVGAGI. CDR3 length: 15 amino acids. Trimming took 6 bases from V and 5 from J; bases not matched to a gene: 7. The CDR3 nucleotides are TGTGCCAGCAGCGGAGGGACAGGGGTTTATCAGCCCCAGCATTTT. Protein: CASSGGTGVYQPQHF.

The V call is TRBV2, the J call TRBJ1-5, with D unclear. The CDR3 extends over 13 amino acids. Trimming took 5 bases from V and 5 from J, leaving 10 bases between them. Germline V CDR1 and CDR2: SNHLY, FYNNEI. The CDR3 nucleotides read TGTGCCAGCAGTCCACAAATTTATCAGCCCCAGCATTTT. Protein sequence: CASSPQIYQPQHF.

This chain joins TRBV19 and TRBJ1-2; tentatively, D is TRBD1 (5 bases). The germline CDR1 and CDR2 sequences are LNHDA and SQIVND (reference sequence). CDR3 size: 15 residues. V dropped 2 bases and J dropped 4 bases, with 14 bases sitting between them. CDR3 DNA: TGTGCCAGTAGTATACAACAGGTTCCCGGCTATGGCTACACCTTC. Translating it yields CASSIQQVPGYGYTF.

The table lists this clone with a count of one. The chain combines TRBV5-1 with TRBJ2-2; possible D gene TRBD1, 6 bases. This CDR3 spans 16 amino acids. V lost 5 bases to trimming and J lost 1 base, with 15 bases between them. Per the germline V gene, CDR1 is SGHRS and CDR2 is YFSETQ. This chain's CDR3 is CASSLDRILNTGELFF. The CDR3 DNA sequence: TGCGCCAGCAGTCTTGACAGGATCTTGAACACCGGGGAGCTGTTTTTT.

V gene TRBV2 combines with J gene TRBJ2-7, with TRBD2 matching over 9 bases. The CDR3 totals 13 residues. V lost 7 bases to trimming and J lost 6 bases; unmatched junction nucleotides: 7. Germline lookup yields CDR1 SNHLY and CDR2 FYNNEI. CDR3 coding DNA: TGTGCCAGCAATGAGCGGGGGGCACGCGAGCAGTACTTC. As protein: CASNERGAREQYF.

The gene calls are TRBV19 and TRBJ2-2, with TRBD1 matching 7 bases. The CDR3 covers 16 residues. V lost 4 bases to trimming and J lost 4 bases; unmatched junction nucleotides: 9. The V gene's germline CDR1 is LNHDA and CDR2 SQIVND (reference sequence). The CDR3, as DNA: TGTGCCAGTAGTAGATTAACAGGGGCGGGCACCGGGGAGCTGTTTTTT. Translated, it gives CASSRLTGAGTGELFF.

The chain uses TRBV2 and TRBJ1-4; 10 nucleotides align to TRBD1. V shed 5 bases, J shed 2 bases, and the junction held 5 bases outside the gene matches. Germline CDR1 and CDR2: SNHLY and FYNNEI. The CDR3 totals 16 residues. In DNA form, the CDR3 reads TGTGCCAGCAGTAGGGACAGGGGTCGGACTAATGAAAAACTGTTTTTT. It translates to CASSRDRGRTNEKLFF. Filled out from reference TRBV2 and TRBJ1-4, the complete variable domain reads EPEVTQTPSHQVTQMGQEVILRCVPISNHLYFYWYRQILGQKVEFLVSFYNNEISEKSEIFDDQFSVERPDGSNFTLKIRSTKLEDSAMYFCASSRDRGRTNEKLFFGSGTQLSVL.

The chain combines TRBV5-4 with TRBJ2-7, with D perhaps matching TRBD2 (5 bases). Trimming removed 3 bases at V and 4 bases at J, with 8 bases between. This CDR3 region has 12 residues. The germline V gene has CDR1 SGHNT and CDR2 YYREEE (reference sequence). The CDR3 is CASSSPGYEQYF. Written as DNA, the CDR3 is TGTGCCAGCAGCTCACCGGGGTACGAGCAGTACTTC.

The chain employs TRBV7-9 and TRBJ2-1; TRBD1 agrees at 10 bases. The V and J ends lost 6 bases and 4 bases, in that order; junction bases with no gene match: 3. Germline values: CDR1 SEHNR, CDR2 FQNEAQ (reference sequence). This CDR3 region has 14 residues. The CDR3 region is CASRAGQGYNEQFF. Written as DNA, the CDR3 is TGTGCCAGCAGGGCGGGACAGGGGTACAATGAGCAGTTCTTC.

The chain combines TRBV6-5 with TRBJ1-4, with 7 positions matching TRBD1. Germline trimming cut 0 bases from V and 7 bases from J; bases unmatched to any gene: 5. Germline V lookup: CDR1 MNHEY, CDR2 SVGAGI. CDR3 length: 15 amino acids. CDR3 in amino acids: CASSYSGQGVEKLFF. In DNA form, the CDR3 reads TGTGCCAGCAGTTACTCTGGGCAGGGGGTTGAAAAACTGTTTTTT.

The chain has TRBV5-1 and TRBJ1-2, with D uncertain. The V end was cut by 4 bases, the J end by 8 bases, with 15 bases between. The CDR3 is 13 residues long. Germline assignment: CDR1 SGHRS and CDR2 YFSETQ. DNA of the CDR3: TGCGCCAGCAGCCAAGAAAGCAGGAAGGGCTACACCTTC. Amino acids: CASSQESRKGYTF.

V is TRBV7-9 and J is TRBJ2-3, with D unresolved. Trimming pared 5 bases from V and 0 bases from J, leaving 9 bases between. The CDR3 loop spans 14 amino acids. Germline V gene data show CDR1 as SEHNR and CDR2 as FQNEAQ (reference sequence). CDR3 bases: TGTGCCAGCAGCCAGGCCCCTAGCACAGATACGCAGTATTTT. Translating gives CASSQAPSTDTQYF.

In its sample, this clone was seen a few times. The chain uses TRBV6-4 and TRBJ1-1; D perhaps matches TRBD1 (6 bases). Germline V lookup: CDR1 MRHNA, CDR2 SNTAGT. V was pared by 5 bases and J by 6 bases, with 19 bases between. CDR3 size: 15 residues. CDR3 amino acids: CASSITGSGVSEAFF. Here the CDR3 DNA reads TGTGCCAGCAGTATAACAGGGTCCGGGGTTTCTGAAGCTTTCTTT.

The chain joins TRBV2 to TRBJ2-3, with D possibly TRBD2 on 5 matching bases. This CDR3 has 15 amino acids. With 1 base removed from V and 6 bases from J, the gap between germline ends came to 14 bases. Per germline, CDR1 SNHLY and CDR2 FYNNEI. CDR3 amino acids: CASSEDRGFRDTQYF. CDR3 coding DNA: TGTGCCAGCAGTGAAGACCGGGGTTTTCGGGATACGCAGTATTTT.

The rearrangement links TRBV5-4 to TRBJ2-7; the match to TRBD2 covers 8 bases. Germline CDR1 is SGHNT and CDR2 is YYREEE (reference sequence). The CDR3 is made up of 15 amino acids. V shed 4 bases, J shed 5 bases, and the junction held 11 bases outside the gene matches. This CDR3 reads CASSPNRGGADEQYF. DNA for the CDR3: TGTGCCAGCAGCCCTAACCGGGGGGGGGCGGACGAGCAGTACTTC.

The chain couples TRBV5-1 to TRBJ2-3, with 8 bases that match TRBD2. The germline V gene encodes CDR1 SGHRS and CDR2 YFSETQ. The V gene end was trimmed by 4 bases and the J gene end by 6 bases; junction bases not matched to a gene: 1. The CDR3 sequence is 12 residues long. Written as DNA, the CDR3 is TGCGCCAGCAGCCCGGGGGGGGATACGCAGTATTTT. Translation: CASSPGGDTQYF.

The V call is TRBV5-1, the J call TRBJ1-1; D call uncertain. Germline values: CDR1 SGHRS, CDR2 YFSETQ. The CDR3 contains 13 residues. V shed 1 base and J shed 0 bases, with 4 bases lying between them. CDR3 sequence reads: CASSLIMNTEAFF. CDR3 coding DNA: TGCGCCAGCAGCTTGATTATGAACACTGAAGCTTTCTTT.

This chain uses TRBV6-1 with TRBJ1-2; possible D gene TRBD1, 5 bases. CDR3 length equals 13 residues. Germline V gene lookup returns CDR1 MNHNS and CDR2 SASEGT. V gave up 6 bases and J gave up 1 base, with 9 bases separating them. This chain's CDR3 is CASRDTGNYGYTF. The CDR3 DNA is TGTGCCAGCAGGGATACAGGTAACTATGGCTACACCTTC.

V is TRBV27 and J is TRBJ1-2; D unclear. V was clipped by 0 bases and J by 5 bases, with 19 bases between them. Germline V gene lookup returns CDR1 MNHEY and CDR2 SMNVEV (reference sequence). The length of the CDR3 is 17 residues. The CDR3 nucleotides read TGTGCCAGCAGTTTATCTCCACCCGGGCCACTAGCGTATGGCTACACCTTC. Protein: CASSLSPPGPLAYGYTF.

There are a few counts of this clone. The CDR3 DNA reads TGCGCCAGCAGCTTGGCCGACGAGCAGTACTTC. Translated: CASSLADEQYF. This chain connects TRBV5-1 to TRBJ2-7; D call uncertain. The germline gives CDR1 SGHRS, CDR2 YFSETQ. The CDR3 length is 11 residues. The germline V and J ends were trimmed by 0 bases and 5 bases, with 3 bases remaining between them.

This clone was seen a few times. The chain is built from TRBV6-1 and TRBJ1-2; a possible D gene is TRBD1 (5 bases). V gave up 1 base and J gave up 4 bases, with 13 bases separating them. There are 15 residues in the CDR3. Germline CDR1 reads MNHNS; CDR2 reads SASEGT. CDR3 protein: CASSEGSGDSYGYTF. As DNA, the CDR3 is TGTGCCAGCAGTGAAGGGTCGGGAGACAGCTATGGCTACACCTTC.

This clone was seen a few times. The rearrangement uses TRBV5-1 and TRBJ2-5; TRBD2 aligns across 16 bases. Germline V gives CDR1 SGHRS, CDR2 YFSETQ. Trimming took 4 bases from V and 1 from J; bases not matched to a gene: 7. This CDR3 spans 18 amino acids. In nucleotides, the CDR3 is TGCGCCAGCAGCCCCCTCGGGACTAGCGGGGGGGGCCAAGAGACCCAGTACTTC. It is translated as CASSPLGTSGGGQETQYF.

This clone was detected only a few times. The genes are TRBV9 and TRBJ1-4, with 9 bases aligning to TRBD1. Germline V gene lookup returns CDR1 SGDLS and CDR2 YYNGEE. The V gene end was trimmed by 3 bases and the J gene end by 10 bases; junction bases not matched to a gene: 10. CDR3 length: 15 amino acids. The CDR3 spells CASSEGGQGGRKLFF. CDR3 DNA: TGTGCCAGCAGCGAGGGGGGACAGGGCGGGAGAAAACTGTTTTTT.

The CDR3 region has the DNA TGTGCCAGCAGCTTAGGTTCGTTCTATGGCTACACCTTC. Protein: CASSLGSFYGYTF. V is TRBV7-2 and J is TRBJ1-2; no clear D gene. V was pared by 1 base and J by 4 bases, with 7 bases between. The CDR3 runs 13 residues. The V gene's germline CDR1 is SGHTA and CDR2 FQGNSA.

The V call is TRBV6-5, the J call TRBJ1-5, with D possibly matching TRBD1 (6 bases). CDR1 is MNHEY, CDR2 SVGAGI, per germline. This CDR3 contains 15 residues. V was shortened by 0 bases and J by 3 bases, with 9 bases between the two germline ends. CDR3 DNA sequence: TGTGCCAGCAGTTACTCATGGACAGACAATCAGCCCCAGCATTTT. Its protein is CASSYSWTDNQPQHF.